Below are 29 T cell receptor beta chains sequenced from a single sample in a study of T cell responses to AZD1222 COVID-19 vaccine (dated by TCRdb to about 2021). What this sample's time point label stands for: about 28 days (+/-7) after the second vaccine dose. Library preparation was by the immunoSEQ multiplex PCR assay. In its TCRdb copy, this immuneACCESS table keeps in-frame sequences only and misses some clones. Where compared with another copy, unresolved V genes explain less than half of these, and the others have no known cause. The sample records some 60,000 clones, about 80% of which are singletons. 3.5% to 4.5% of the sample is taken by the ten largest. Sequenced material: peripheral blood, taken 28 days after the second AZD1222 dose. These receptors came from an adult who received the AZD1222 COVID-19 vaccine.

The chain is built from TRBV5-1 and TRBJ1-6; a weak D match, TRBD1 (5 bases). The V gene's germline CDR1 is SGHRS and CDR2 YFSETQ. The germline V and J ends were trimmed by 2 bases and 8 bases, with 8 bases remaining between them. The CDR3 sequence is 13 residues long. This chain's CDR3 is CASSFGAHSPLHF. CDR3 nucleotide sequence: TGCGCCAGCAGCTTTGGGGCCCATTCACCCCTCCACTTT.

This CDR3 reads CSPQDPNYEQYF. CDR3 in DNA: TGCAGCCCGCAGGACCCGAACTACGAGCAGTACTTC. This rearrangement joins TRBV29-1 to TRBJ2-7; no clear D gene. Germline values: CDR1 SQVTM, CDR2 ANQGSEA. The CDR3 runs 12 residues. The V end lost 8 bases, the J end lost 3 bases, and 14 bases lay between the germline ends.

The chain recombines TRBV7-8 with TRBJ1-3; tentative D call: TRBD1 (5 bases). Germline CDR1 SGHVS, CDR2 FQNEAQ. Trimming took 0 bases from V and 3 from J, leaving 12 bases between them. The CDR3 is made up of 16 amino acids. The CDR3 loop is CASSLAQGARGNTIYF. In DNA form, the CDR3 reads TGTGCCAGCAGCTTAGCCCAGGGTGCGCGTGGAAACACCATATATTTT. The full variable domain, rest sourced from reference TRBV7-8 and TRBJ1-3, is GAGVSQSPRYKVAKRGQDVALRCDPISGHVSLFWYQQALGQGPEFLTYFQNEAQLDKSGLPSDRFFAERPEGSVSTLKIQRTQQEDSAVYLCASSLAQGARGNTIYFGEGSWLTVV.

V usage is TRBV6-5 and J usage is TRBJ1-4, with 7 bases aligning to TRBD1. V shed 4 bases and J 8 bases; nucleotides not matched to a gene: 7. The germline V gene encodes CDR1 MNHEY and CDR2 SVGAGI. CDR3 size: 14 residues. Here the CDR3 reads CASSFRGSQEKLFF. The CDR3, as DNA: TGTGCCAGCAGTTTCAGGGGGAGTCAGGAAAAACTGTTTTTT.

This chain uses TRBV5-1 with TRBJ2-1; 7 nucleotides match TRBD1. The germline V gene has CDR1 SGHRS and CDR2 YFSETQ. Trimming at V came to 0 bases and at J to 0 bases, leaving 3 bases not matched to a gene. The CDR3 runs 16 residues. The CDR3 is CASSLAAGGSYNEQFF. CDR3 nucleotides: TGCGCCAGCAGCTTGGCAGCAGGGGGCTCCTACAATGAGCAGTTCTTC.

The chain links TRBV5-1 to TRBJ2-5; unclear D gene. Per germline, CDR1 SGHRS and CDR2 YFSETQ. Trimming shortened V by 2 bases and J by 5 bases, and 7 bases separated the two germline ends. The CDR3 sequence is 12 residues long. The CDR3 reads CASSLTDETQYF. CDR3 bases: TGCGCCAGCAGCTTAACAGACGAGACCCAGTACTTC. The whole variable domain, remainder taken from reference TRBV5-1 and TRBJ2-5, is KAGVTQTPRYLIKTRGQQVTLSCSPISGHRSVSWYQQTPGQGLQFLFEYFSETQRNKGNFPGRFSGRQFSNSRSEMNVSTLELGDSALYLCASSLTDETQYFGPGTRLLVL.

The chain recombines TRBV5-1 with TRBJ2-2; tentative D call: TRBD1 (5 bases). Germline CDR1 and CDR2: SGHRS and YFSETQ. Trimming pared 4 bases from V and 4 bases from J, leaving 14 bases between. The CDR3 spans 15 residues. The CDR3 loop reads CASSPGGARTGELFF. Here the CDR3 DNA reads TGCGCCAGCAGCCCTGGTGGGGCCCGCACCGGGGAGCTGTTTTTT.

The rearrangement links TRBV19 to TRBJ1-6; D possibly corresponds to TRBD1 (6 bases). The V end lost 5 bases, the J end lost 10 bases, and 18 bases lay between the germline ends. Germline V CDR1 and CDR2: LNHDA, SQIVND (reference sequence). There are 15 residues in the CDR3. CDR3 sequence reads: CASSPRGADRSPLHF. The CDR3 bases are TGTGCCAGTAGTCCCCGGGGGGCCGATCGATCACCCCTCCACTTT. The entire variable domain, with the rest obtained from reference TRBV19 and TRBJ1-6, is as follows: DGGITQSPKYLFRKEGQNVTLSCEQNLNHDAMYWYRQDPGQGLRLIYYSQIVNDFQKGDIAEGYSVSREKKESFPLTVTSAQKNPTAFYLCASSPRGADRSPLHFGNGTRLTVT.

This clone has a handful of counts. The rearrangement uses TRBV19 and TRBJ1-5; D remains unclear. CDR1 is LNHDA, CDR2 SQIVND, per germline (reference sequence). V lost 5 bases to trimming and J lost 0 bases, with 17 bases between them. The CDR3 contains 17 residues. The CDR3 protein is CASSEGSDSYSNQPQHF. CDR3 nucleotide sequence: TGTGCCAGTAGTGAAGGATCCGACTCCTATAGCAATCAGCCCCAGCATTTT.

This clone was detected once. This rearrangement joins TRBV3-1 (or the pseudogene TRBV3-2) to TRBJ1-2; unclear D gene. The V gene lost 0 bases and the J gene lost 7 bases, with 6 bases spanning the gap. CDR3 size: 12 residues. Germline CDR1 reads LGHDT; CDR2 reads YNNKEL (reference sequence). CDR3 residues: CASSQERGGYTF. DNA for the CDR3: TGTGCCAGCAGCCAAGAAAGAGGTGGCTACACCTTC.

This clone showed up just a few times. V is TRBV15 and J is TRBJ1-1, with no clear D. Trimming shortened V by 3 bases and J by 2 bases, and 16 bases separated the two germline ends. The germline V gene has CDR1 LNHNV and CDR2 YYDKDF (reference sequence). The CDR3 is 16 residues long. The CDR3 sequence: CATSSSTFSINTEAFF. In nucleotides, the CDR3 is TGTGCCACCAGCAGCAGCACTTTTTCTATCAACACTGAAGCTTTCTTT.

This chain connects TRBV7-2 to TRBJ1-1, with TRBD1 identical over 11 bases. The CDR3 length is 13 residues. Germline-derived CDR1 and CDR2 are SGHTA and FQGNSA. V was pared by 0 bases and J by 10 bases, with 1 base of the junction left unmatched. CDR3 region: CASSLADRGRAFF. CDR3 sequence (DNA): TGTGCCAGCAGCTTAGCGGACAGGGGGCGAGCTTTCTTT.

The V gene is TRBV19, the J gene TRBJ2-7; D might be TRBD1 or TRBD2, each matching 5 bases. With 6 bases removed from V and 2 bases from J, the gap between germline ends came to 17 bases. Per germline, CDR1 LNHDA and CDR2 SQIVND (reference sequence). This CDR3 region has 15 residues. CDR3 loop: CASSVLGQGAYEQYF. In nucleotides, the CDR3 is TGTGCCAGTAGCGTCCTCGGGCAGGGAGCCTACGAGCAGTACTTC.

This chain uses TRBV6-5 with TRBJ1-5; possible D gene TRBD1, 5 bases. CDR3 length: 15 residues. Germline V CDR1 and CDR2: MNHEY, SVGAGI. V was trimmed by 7 bases and J by 5 bases, leaving 18 bases between them. The CDR3 region has the DNA TGTGCCAGCATGGGGCAGAACTTGGGGGATCAGCCCCAGCATTTT. Its protein is CASMGQNLGDQPQHF.

This clone was seen a single time. The chain is built from TRBV7-3 and TRBJ1-3; 10 nucleotides match TRBD1. The trim removed 1 base at V and 2 bases at J, leaving 2 bases unmatched. CDR1 is SGHTA, CDR2 FQGTGA, per germline. The CDR3 runs 16 residues. CDR3 nucleotides: TGTGCCAGCAGCTTAAACGGACAGGGGGCTGGAAACACCATATATTTT. Protein sequence: CASSLNGQGAGNTIYF.

V gene TRBV19 combines with J gene TRBJ2-2; D call uncertain. The germline V gene has CDR1 LNHDA and CDR2 SQIVND (reference sequence). Trimming shortened V by 1 base and J by 4 bases, and 7 bases separated the two germline ends. This CDR3 region has 14 residues. The CDR3 sequence is CASSIGVPTGELFF. CDR3 DNA sequence: TGTGCCAGTAGTATAGGCGTTCCCACCGGGGAGCTGTTTTTT.

The CDR3 DNA reads TGTGCCAGCAGTTACAGCGGACACTTCGGGGGGGACACTGAAGCTTTCTTT. Its translation: CASSYSGHFGGDTEAFF. The V and J genes are TRBV6-2 or TRBV6-3 and TRBJ1-1; D possibly corresponds to TRBD1 (5 bases). CDR1 and CDR2 from the germline V gene are MNHEY and SVGEGT. Between the trimmed V and J ends, which lost 2 bases and 3 bases, there was a span of 19 bases. The CDR3 spans 17 residues.

V and J are TRBV5-6 and TRBJ2-5; a possible D gene is TRBD1 (5 bases). CDR1 is SGHDT and CDR2 is YYEEEE in the germline V gene. V was trimmed by 2 bases and J by 2 bases, leaving 10 bases between them. CDR3 size: 14 residues. CDR3 in amino acids: CASSFRGSQETQYF. The CDR3 DNA follows: TGTGCCAGCAGCTTTAGGGGATCGCAAGAGACCCAGTACTTC.

The chain employs TRBV28 and TRBJ1-2; possible D gene TRBD1, 5 bases. The CDR3 has 15 amino acids. Trimming took 6 bases from V and 8 from J, leaving 22 bases between them. The germline V gene has CDR1 MDHEN and CDR2 SYDVKM. CDR3 nucleotides: TGTGCCAGCAGCCCCGCGGGTCGGGACGTCTGGGGCTACACCTTC. Its protein product is CASSPAGRDVWGYTF.

This clone has just one count. CDR3 in amino acids: CASSGQGDTQPQHF. The DNA for the CDR3 is TGTGCCAGCAGTGGCCAAGGGGATACCCAGCCCCAGCATTTT. This sequence joins TRBV25-1 and TRBJ1-5, with D tentatively TRBD1 (5 bases). V lost 4 bases, J lost 7 bases, and 14 bases lay in between. The CDR3 spans 14 residues. Germline loops: CDR1 MGHDK, CDR2 SYGVNS.

The chain links TRBV5-1 to TRBJ1-2, with D tentatively TRBD1 (6 bases). Trimming left V 4 bases short and J 7 bases short, with 11 bases between. Germline CDR1 SGHRS, CDR2 YFSETQ. The CDR3 extends over 12 amino acids. CDR3 in amino acids: CASSPSGVGYTF. The CDR3 DNA reads as TGCGCCAGCAGCCCCTCAGGGGTTGGCTACACCTTC.

The V call is TRBV19, the J call TRBJ1-1, with D perhaps TRBD1 (5 bases). Between the trimmed V and J ends, which lost 5 bases and 4 bases, there was a span of 11 bases. This CDR3 is 13 amino acids long. Per germline, CDR1 LNHDA and CDR2 SQIVND (reference sequence). The CDR3 reads CASSAVRGTEAFF. In DNA, the CDR3 is TGTGCCAGTAGTGCAGTAAGGGGCACTGAAGCTTTCTTT.

This chain uses TRBV2 with TRBJ1-2; D call uncertain. Germline-derived CDR1 and CDR2 are SNHLY and FYNNEI. Trimming stripped 6 bases from V and 0 bases from J, with 14 bases between. CDR3 length: 15 amino acids. CDR3 sequence: CASRAGGLANYGYTF. CDR3 in DNA: TGTGCCAGCAGAGCGGGAGGCCTAGCTAACTATGGCTACACCTTC. The full variable domain, its missing parts supplied by reference TRBV2 and TRBJ1-2, is EPEVTQTPSHQVTQMGQEVILRCVPISNHLYFYWYRQILGQKVEFLVSFYNNEISEKSEIFDDQFSVERPDGSNFTLKIRSTKLEDSAMYFCASRAGGLANYGYTFGSGTRLTVV.

CDR3 coding DNA: TGTGCCAGCACGGGACTTCCCTATAATTCACCCCTCCACTTT. The encoded protein is CASTGLPYNSPLHF. This sequence joins TRBV28 and TRBJ1-6, with a possible D match to TRBD1 (5 bases). The CDR3 has 14 residues. V dropped 7 bases and J dropped 2 bases, with 9 bases sitting between them. Germline CDR1 is MDHEN and CDR2 is SYDVKM.

Here the CDR3 reads CASSETGGSNQPQHF. As DNA, the CDR3 is TGTGCCAGTAGTGAAACAGGGGGGAGCAATCAGCCCCAGCATTTT. The chain couples TRBV19 to TRBJ1-5; the match to TRBD1 covers 8 bases. With 5 bases clipped from V and 1 base from J, the junction kept 4 bases outside the gene matches. This CDR3 is built from 15 residues. CDR1 is LNHDA and CDR2 is SQIVND in the germline V gene (reference sequence). Full variable domain (outside the CDR3, taken from reference TRBV19 and TRBJ1-5): DGGITQSPKYLFRKEGQNVTLSCEQNLNHDAMYWYRQDPGQGLRLIYYSQIVNDFQKGDIAEGYSVSREKKESFPLTVTSAQKNPTAFYLCASSETGGSNQPQHFGDGTRLSIL.

The genes are TRBV28 and TRBJ1-6; weak D call: TRBD1 (6 bases). V gave up 3 bases and J gave up 7 bases, with 16 bases separating them. The germline V gene has CDR1 MDHEN and CDR2 SYDVKM. The CDR3 totals 16 residues. The CDR3 spells CASSFMGAPQNSPLHF. Here the CDR3 DNA reads TGTGCCAGCAGTTTTATGGGGGCGCCCCAGAATTCACCCCTCCACTTT.

The chain carries TRBV6-5 and TRBJ2-4; D unclear. The CDR3 sequence is 10 residues long. Germline V gives CDR1 MNHEY, CDR2 SVGAGI. V lost 4 bases to trimming and J lost 16 bases, with 11 bases between them. This CDR3 is CASSSDPGYF. The CDR3 DNA sequence: TGTGCCAGCAGTTCGGACCCAGGCTACTTC.

The V and J genes are TRBV7-3 and TRBJ2-2, with D hard to call. CDR3 length: 14 residues. V was clipped by 6 bases and J by 5 bases, with 13 bases between them. Germline V lookup: CDR1 SGHTA, CDR2 FQGTGA. This CDR3 reads CASRRMDGTGELFF. In nucleotides, the CDR3 is TGTGCCAGCAGGAGGATGGATGGGACCGGGGAGCTGTTTTTT.

This clone was counted between two and nine times. The genes are TRBV11-2 and TRBJ1-3; a weak D match, TRBD1 (5 bases). V lost 11 bases to trimming and J lost 0 bases, with 20 bases between them. This CDR3 comprises 16 residues. Germline CDR1 SGHAT, CDR2 FQNNGV. The CDR3 nucleotides read TGTGCCTCCGATCCTATAGGGGCGAGCTCTGGAAACACCATATATTTT. Protein product: CASDPIGASSGNTIYF. Based on the CDR3 plus reference TRBV11-2 and TRBJ1-3, the full variable domain is EAGVAQSPRYKIIEKRQSVAFWCNPISGHATLYWYQQILGQGPKLLIQFQNNGVVDDSQLPKDRFSAERLKGVDSTLKIQPAKLEDSAVYLCASDPIGASSGNTIYFGEGSWLTVV.